This entry describes one T cell receptor beta chain. Its antigen remains unidentified. No base quality values were provided; no much bigger clone lies one nucleotide off. The collaborating institutions used their own protocols to collect whole blood in K2EDTA tubes. For TCRbeta analysis, collaborator samples were shipped as frozen whole blood, as isolated PBMCs, or as DNA extracted from either sample type. CDR1 and CDR2, looked up from the germline V gene, are SGHNT and YENEEA. CDR3 length: 13 amino acids, cysteine to phenylalanine. CDR3 DNA is the only sequence kept; it has 39 bases, read in frame from the first base. Trimming removed 1 base from V and 6 bases from J, leaving 7 bases between the germline ends. The data were taken from a study of blood T cell repertoires in COVID-19 (dated by TCRdb to 2019 to 2021). General notes on the study: The collaborator samples originated in the United States, Italy and Spain and spanned the acute and convalescent phases of COVID-19. The material from the prospective study consisted of cDNA or gDNA derived from T cells, B-cell-depleted T cells, or PBMCs. The dataset comprised deeply sampled blood TCRbeta repertoires from subjects exposed to, actively infected with, or recovered from COVID-19. The samples were drawn from the first 160 participants of the ongoing ImmuneRACE study and from 950 to 1,500 subjects provided by 6 global collaborators. A de-identified subject ID, COVID-19 status, age in years and sex were almost always included in the sample metadata. The repertoires were made available in a free public database intended to serve as a resource for research on the immune response to SARS-CoV-2. Where available, HLA class I and class II types were taken from metadata supplied by the sample provider and were not determined by assay-based typing. Here is what the overall study found, with its caveats: The amount of clinical and demographic metadata varied by source and participant and was provided uncurated.

TCRbeta CDR3 regions were amplified from genomic DNA by means of the immunoSEQ Assay, a bias-controlled multiplex PCR. The published analysis was carried out like this. The number of nucleated cells in each sample was estimated from the amplification of reference gene primers within the assay. Sequence reads were collapsed and filtered to measure the absolute abundance of every unique TCRbeta CDR3 rearrangement. Productive Simpson clonality was computed per sample as the square root of Simpson's diversity index over productive rearrangements. TCRdb took over this immuneACCESS table, retaining in-frame rearrangements with V and J assigned. Such tables are incomplete; in checked studies, under half of the missing clones stem from an unresolved V gene, and the remainder is unexplained. V, J and clone size derive from that table, while D and trimming were established from the DNA sequence. This sample gives about 220,000 clones in total; over 80% of them show up just once. The ten largest account for roughly 5% of the sample.

The V and J segments used are TRBV11-3 and TRBJ2-1, with TRBD2 tentatively as D gene (5 bases match). The TCR originated in a human donor in a cohort sampled during active COVID-19. Sequencing was carried out using peripheral blood. The CDR3: CASSLGELNEQFF. The bases are TGTGCCAGCAGCTTAGGGGAGCTCAATGAGCAGTTCTTC.